The TCR beta chain described here comes from a study of T-cell memory formation after mild COVID-19. V was pared by 1 base and J by 6 bases, with 15 bases between. Germline CDR1 and CDR2: SEHNR and FQNEAQ (reference sequence). The CDR3 has 15 residues. From the 5' RACE reads, TCRdb called clonotypes with MiXCR, one entry per CDR3 protein. The repertoire includes under 300,000 distinct CDR3 sequences, around 17% of them detected once, and more than 20% sits in the top ten. This TCR derives from a man aged 18-30 years who had mild COVID-19 (a few samples of this study predate the infection). Cell type and time point are not known. Sequenced: PBMCs or a T cell subset sorted from them (not recorded which). The V call is TRBV7-9, the J call TRBJ1-1; D ambiguous. The CDR3 protein is CASSLVPGPEPEAFF. In nucleotides, the CDR3 is TGTGCCAGCAGCTTAGTCCCTGGACCCGAGCCTGAAGCTTTCTTT.